Listed below are T cell receptor beta chains from one sample, sequenced in a study of blood T cell repertoires in COVID-19. Assay: immunoSEQ multiplex PCR; the TCRdb copy retains only in-frame clones and omits some. Of some 160,000 clones listed, about 84% were seen once; the top ten hold 5%. Input material: peripheral blood. These receptors all come from a woman aged 45-59 years with acute or convalescent COVID-19. CDR3s include the opening cysteine and the closing phenylalanine or tryptophan. The D gene is left open where the match is weak. Expanded clones get a size class; other rows say once, few or many, or leave the size out.

V gene	clone size	D gene	J gene	CDR3 DNA	CDR3 protein
TRBV2	NA	NA	TRBJ2-1	TGTGCCAGCATGGGGGTAGCGGCGGATAATGAGCAGTTCTTC	CASMGVAADNEQFF
TRBV5-1	few	NA	TRBJ2-7	TGCGCCAGCAGCTTCCGGGGCTACGAGCAGTACTTC	CASSFRGYEQYF
TRBV28	NA	TRBD1	TRBJ2-3	TGTGCCAGTCGAGTCGGGACAGGGGAGGGGGATACGCAGTATTTT	CASRVGTGEGDTQYF
TRBV7-8	once	NA	TRBJ1-5	TGTGCCAGCAGCTTAGTCGACAGTAGCAATCAGCCCCAGCATTTT	CASSLVDSSNQPQHF
TRBV11-3	NA	TRBD1	TRBJ1-5	TGTGCCAGACGACAGGGTCATCAGCCCCAGCATTTT	CARRQGHQPQHF
TRBV18	once	NA	TRBJ2-7	TGTGCCAGCTCACCAACGGTTTACGAGCAGTACTTC	CASSPTVYEQYF
TRBV2	NA	NA	TRBJ2-2	TGTGCCAGCAGCCAACCTTTGACAGCAAGCACCGGGGAGCTGTTTTTT	CASSQPLTASTGELFF
TRBV7-9	NA	TRBD1	TRBJ2-3	TGTGCCAGCAGTTTTTCGACAGGGGCGAGTTTCAATACGCAGTATTTT	CASSFSTGASFNTQYF
TRBV7-2	NA	NA	TRBJ2-2	TGTGCCAGCAGCCCCCGAGCCACCGGGGAGCTGTTTTTT	CASSPRATGELFF
TRBV9	NA	TRBD1	TRBJ1-1	TGTGCCAGCAGCCGAACAGGGGCCAACACTGAAGCTTTCTTT	CASSRTGANTEAFF
TRBV29-1	NA	NA	TRBJ1-1	TGCAGCGTCTGGACACCGCCTACTGAAGCTTTCTTT	CSVWTPPTEAFF
TRBV28	NA	NA	TRBJ1-6	TGTGCCAGCAGTTTAGTGGGCGATGTGGATAATTCACCCCTCCACTTT	CASSLVGDVDNSPLHF
TRBV6-6	NA	TRBD1	TRBJ2-7	TGTGCCGCAGACCGGGACAGGGGGGGCGAGCAGTACTTC	CAADRDRGGEQYF
TRBV28	NA	NA	TRBJ2-7	TGTGCCAGCAGGACCCCGCGGAGGGGCTACGAGCAGTACTTC	CASRTPRRGYEQYF
TRBV9	NA	TRBD1	TRBJ1-5	TGTGCCAGCAGCGTAGAAGGACAGGGCAATCAGCCCCAGCATTTT	CASSVEGQGNQPQHF
TRBV3-1/TRBV3-2	NA	TRBD2	TRBJ2-7	TGTGCCAGCAGCTCGCCTAGCGGGGGGATCCGCTCCGAGCAGTACTTC	CASSSPSGGIRSEQYF
TRBV7-3	NA	TRBD2	TRBJ2-1	TGTGCCAGCAGCTTAGGAGTAGCGGGGGACGGTAATGAGCAGTTCTTC	CASSLGVAGDGNEQFF
TRBV19	NA	TRBD1	TRBJ1-2	TGTGCCAGTAGAGGTGACAGGGTGAACTATGGCTACACCTTC	CASRGDRVNYGYTF
TRBV7-2	NA	TRBD1	TRBJ1-5	TGTGCCAGCAGCTTCCGGACAGGCCCAGGGGGCCAGCCCCAGCATTTT	CASSFRTGPGGQPQHF
TRBV21-1	NA	NA	TRBJ1-1	TGTGCCAGCATGCTTCAGGGGAGGGGCGGGGAAGCTTTCTTT	CASMLQGRGGEAFF
TRBV28	NA	NA	TRBJ2-7	TGTGCCAGCAGTTATGGTACAGGAACCTACGAGCAGTACTTC	CASSYGTGTYEQYF
TRBV10-3	NA	TRBD2	TRBJ2-7	TGTGCCATCAGTGCAGGTGCTAGCGGGGGTATGGACGAGCAGTACTTC	CAISAGASGGMDEQYF
TRBV11-2	NA	NA	TRBJ1-1	TGTGCCAGCAGCTCTATCACGGGTTCGTACACTGAAGCTTTCTTT	CASSSITGSYTEAFF
TRBV5-1	NA	NA	TRBJ1-2	TGCGCCAGCAGCAGGGAGGGACACGGATATGGCTACACCTTC	CASSREGHGYGYTF
TRBV4-2	NA	NA	TRBJ2-7	TGTGCCAGCAGCCAAGAGGTCGGGTTTTACGAGCAGTACTTC	CASSQEVGFYEQYF
TRBV10-3	NA	TRBD1	TRBJ2-1	TGTGCCATCAGTGAGTCGGGGAAGGGGGCTGGCGATGAGCAGTTCTTC	CAISESGKGAGDEQFF
TRBV5-1	NA	TRBD1	TRBJ1-4	TGCGCCAGCAGACAATTACAGGGGGGAAACGAAAAACTGTTTTTT	CASRQLQGGNEKLFF
TRBV19	NA	TRBD1	TRBJ2-3	TGTGCCAGTAGTCCAGGGACAGCCATCACAGATACGCAGTATTTT	CASSPGTAITDTQYF
TRBV6-2/TRBV6-3	NA	TRBD1	TRBJ1-1	TGTGCCAGCAGTTACTCCCCGACAGGGACCGGCGAAGCTTTCTTT	CASSYSPTGTGEAFF
TRBV19	NA	TRBD1	TRBJ1-1	TGTGCCAGTAGTTTTGTAAAATGGGACAGTAACACTGAAGCTTTCTTT	CASSFVKWDSNTEAFF
TRBV19	NA	TRBD2	TRBJ2-7	TGTGCCAGTAGTATCGTGGGGACTACCTCCTACGAGCAGTACTTC	CASSIVGTTSYEQYF
TRBV2	NA	NA	TRBJ1-5	TGTGCCAGCACCTCCGGGGGTCAGCCCCAGCATTTT	CASTSGGQPQHF
TRBV29-1	NA	TRBD1	TRBJ1-1	TGCAGCGCCCTTCCAGGGGGTTATACTGAAGCTTTCTTT	CSALPGGYTEAFF
TRBV5-1	NA	NA	TRBJ2-7	TGCGCCAGCAGGAGCCGGGACACAGCCTACGAGCAGTACTTC	CASRSRDTAYEQYF
TRBV19	once	TRBD2	TRBJ2-1	TGTGCCAGTAGTCCCCGGACTAGCGGGGGGAGGAGCAATGAGCAGTTCTTC	CASSPRTSGGRSNEQFF
TRBV7-9	NA	NA	TRBJ1-1	TGTGCCAGCACACACAAGAACACTGAAGCTTTCTTT	CASTHKNTEAFF
TRBV5-5	NA	NA	TRBJ1-1	TGTGCCAGCAGCCCCGACGGGGGGGCGGTGACTGAAGCTTTCTTT	CASSPDGGAVTEAFF
TRBV4-2	once	TRBD2	TRBJ2-3	TGTGCCAGCAGCCAATCCCCTAGCGGGGGGATCACAGATACGCAGTATTTT	CASSQSPSGGITDTQYF
TRBV6-2/TRBV6-3	few	TRBD1	TRBJ1-2	TGTGCCAGCAGTTACTCGTTCCCCGGGACAGGGGGCAGAGATGGCTACACCTTC	CASSYSFPGTGGRDGYTF
TRBV19	NA	NA	TRBJ1-5	TGTGCCAGTAGTCGGGGGGCGGGCCATCAGCCCCAGCATTTT	CASSRGAGHQPQHF